The rows below give T cell receptor beta chains drawn from one sample of a study of human thymus T cells. Sequencing was performed with immunoSEQ multiplex PCR; in TCRdb, only in-frame clones are kept and a portion is missing. Of under 70,000 clones in the sample, 94% are singletons; the top ten hold around 5.4%. The sequenced sample was blood. The source is a boy under two years old with a congenital heart defect but otherwise immunologically healthy. The CDR3 runs from the conserved cysteine through the conserved F or W. D genes are given only for firm matches. Clone size is not always given. Where it is, it says once, few, many or a class for expanded clones.

-,-,TRBV6-6,TRBJ1-5,TGTGCCAGCAGTTACTCGATGACAGTCCAGTCCCAGCATTTT,CASSYSMTVQSQHF
-,-,TRBV11-2,TRBJ2-7,TGTGCCAGCAGCTTAGGGTGGTATGGACTAGCAGGGGGAGGCTACGAGCAGTACTTC,CASSLGWYGLAGGGYEQYF
TRBD2,-,TRBV11-1,TRBJ2-3,TGTGCCAGCAGCTTAGACGGGACTAGAACAGATACGCAGTATTTT,CASSLDGTRTDTQYF
TRBD1,-,TRBV5-1,TRBJ2-1,TGCGCCAGCAGCTGGGGACAGGGGGTCGTCTACAATGAGCAGTTCTTC,CASSWGQGVVYNEQFF
-,-,TRBV5-1,TRBJ2-3,TGCGCCAGCAGCTGGGACGGTAGCACAGATACGCAGTATTTT,CASSWDGSTDTQYF
-,once,TRBV6-5,TRBJ2-3,TGTGCCAGCAGCTTACATGGGCCAGATACGCAGTATTTT,CASSLHGPDTQYF
TRBD1,-,TRBV5-4,TRBJ2-7,TGTGCCAGCAGCTCAACAGGGGTCGGAAACTACGAGCAGTACTTC,CASSSTGVGNYEQYF
-,once,TRBV19,TRBJ2-5,TGTGCCAGTAGTATGGATTTGGAGGAGACCCAGTACTTC,CASSMDLEETQYF
-,-,TRBV7-9,TRBJ2-3,TGTGCCAGCAGCTCTACTCGAGATACGCAGTATTTT,CASSSTRDTQYF
-,-,TRBV7-9,TRBJ1-4,TGTGCCAGCAGCTTAATATGGGGGGCCACTAATGAAAAACTGTTTTTT,CASSLIWGATNEKLFF
-,-,TRBV5-1,TRBJ1-3,TGCGCCAGCGGGGCCAGGGTCGGAAACACCATATATTTT,CASGARVGNTIYF
TRBD1,-,TRBV7-3,TRBJ2-3,TGTGCCAGCAGCTTGGGGAAGGGGGCGCTGGGTGGAGATACGCAGTATTTT,CASSLGKGALGGDTQYF
-,-,TRBV7-2,TRBJ2-5,TGTGCCAGCAGCTTAAGCCCCCAAGAGACCCAGTACTTC,CASSLSPQETQYF
TRBD2,-,TRBV9,TRBJ2-3,TGTGCCAGCAGCGTAAGGGTGACTAGCGGGGGGACCGATACGCAGTATTTT,CASSVRVTSGGTDTQYF
-,-,TRBV12-5,TRBJ2-3,TGTGCTAGTGGTTTGAGGGCAGATACGCAGTATTTT,CASGLRADTQYF
-,-,TRBV7-8,TRBJ2-5,TGTGCCAGCAGCTTTTTGATTGGCGAAGAGACCCAGTACTTC,CASSFLIGEETQYF
-,-,TRBV27,TRBJ2-7,TGTGCCAGCAGTTTTACAGGACCCTACGAGCAGTACTTC,CASSFTGPYEQYF
TRBD2,-,TRBV4-1,TRBJ2-3,TGCGCCAGCAGCCAAGAAACTAGCGGGAGGGCGGGAGATACGCAGTATTTT,CASSQETSGRAGDTQYF
TRBD1,-,TRBV25-1,TRBJ2-7,TGTGCCAGCAGTAAAGGGACAGCCTGGGACGAGCAGTACTTC,CASSKGTAWDEQYF
TRBD2,-,TRBV10-3,TRBJ2-5,TGTGCCACCAAAGCGGGGGGGCCGGAAGGGACCCAGTACTTC,CATKAGGPEGTQYF
-,-,TRBV4-1,TRBJ2-7,TGCGCCAGCAGCCAAGAATCAGGCCCCCACTACGAGCAGTACTTC,CASSQESGPHYEQYF
-,-,TRBV28,TRBJ2-1,TGTGCCAGCAGGATCGGGGGAGAGAACGACAATGAGCAGTTCTTC,CASRIGGENDNEQFF
TRBD2,-,TRBV4-2,TRBJ2-7,TGTGCCAGCAGCCCTCAAGGACTAGCGGGGACCTACGAGCAGTACTTC,CASSPQGLAGTYEQYF
-,-,TRBV7-2,TRBJ2-1,TGTGCCAGCAGCTTAGCGGGGCACTACAATGAGCAGTTCTTC,CASSLAGHYNEQFF
-,once,TRBV12-2,TRBJ1-2,TGTGCAAGTCGCCCCCTCGGGACAGGGGAGTTGGGCTACACCTTC,CASRPLGTGELGYTF
TRBD2,-,TRBV4-2,TRBJ2-5,TGTGCCAGCAGCCAAGGACCGACTAGCGGCCAAGAGACCCAGTACTTC,CASSQGPTSGQETQYF
TRBD2,-,TRBV6-5,TRBJ2-7,TGTGCCAGCAGTCCATTAGCGGGGGGGGCCTACGAGCAGTACTTC,CASSPLAGGAYEQYF